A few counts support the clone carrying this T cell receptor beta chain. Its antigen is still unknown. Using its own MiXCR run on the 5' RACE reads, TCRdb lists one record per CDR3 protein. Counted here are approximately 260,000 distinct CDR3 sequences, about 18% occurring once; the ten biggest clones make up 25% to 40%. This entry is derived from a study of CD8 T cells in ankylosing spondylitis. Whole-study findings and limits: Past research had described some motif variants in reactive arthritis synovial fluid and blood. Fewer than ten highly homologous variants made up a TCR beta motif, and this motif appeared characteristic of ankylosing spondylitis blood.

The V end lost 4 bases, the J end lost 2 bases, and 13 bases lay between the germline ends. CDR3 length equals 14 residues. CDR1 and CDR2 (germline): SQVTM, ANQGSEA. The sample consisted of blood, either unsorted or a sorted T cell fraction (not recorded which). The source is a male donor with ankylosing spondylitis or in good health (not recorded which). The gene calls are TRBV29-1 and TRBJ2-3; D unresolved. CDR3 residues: CSVVDGLFTDTQYF. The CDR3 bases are TGCAGCGTTGTAGATGGTTTATTCACAGATACGCAGTATTTT.